Listed here are 10 T cell receptor beta chains from one sample, sequenced in a study of response to subunit inactivated influenza vaccine (dated by TCRdb to 2016 to 2019). Libraries were constructed by RT-PCR. The data were produced on an Illumina HiSeq 2500. TCRdb itself trimmed the public reads at Q25 with fastp, ran MiXCR and retained productive beta chains. Entries are consolidated by CDR3 protein sequence, retaining the most common genes and DNA. The table for this sample lists about half a million distinct CDR3 sequences; roughly 25% of them were counted only once. Jointly, the top ten make up approximately 1.9% of the sample. The source was CD4+ T cells sorted from PBMCs, collected roughly 5 days after vaccination. The receptors here all came from a man between 45 and 60 years old who received an inactivated influenza vaccine. Donor details come from another sample of the same person, matched by shared clones.

V usage is TRBV7-9 and J usage is TRBJ1-2; 9 bases match TRBD1. Per germline, CDR1 SEHNR and CDR2 FQNEAQ (reference sequence). J gave up 8 bases and V 0 bases, and 4 bases lay outside the gene matches. This CDR3 comprises 14 residues. Here the CDR3 reads CASSLAGQGGGYTF. The CDR3 nucleotides are TGTGCCAGCAGCTTAGCGGGACAGGGAGGAGGCTACACCTTC. Full variable domain (outside the CDR3, taken from reference TRBV7-9 and TRBJ1-2): DTGVSQNPRHKITKRGQNVTFRCDPISEHNRLYWYRQTLGQGPEFLTYFQNEAQLEKSRLLSDRFSAERPKGSFSTLEIQRTEQGDSAMYLCASSLAGQGGGYTFGSGTRLTVV.

The chain links TRBV20-1 to TRBJ1-2, with D possibly matching TRBD1 (6 bases). The germline V gene encodes CDR1 DFQATT and CDR2 SNEGSKA (reference sequence). This CDR3 spans 14 amino acids. V dropped 3 bases and J dropped 4 bases, with 15 bases sitting between them. The CDR3 nucleotides read TGCAGTGCTAGCCGGACAGCGACACGCTATGGCTACACCTTC. Its translation: CSASRTATRYGYTF.

V and J are TRBV20-1 and TRBJ2-3, with TRBD1 identical over 10 bases. V trimming: 6 bases; J trimming: 3 bases; junction bases outside the gene matches: 6. Per germline, CDR1 DFQATT and CDR2 SNEGSKA (reference sequence). The CDR3 is made up of 14 amino acids. The CDR3 here is CSARRQGATDTQYF. The CDR3 DNA follows: TGCAGTGCCCGCCGACAGGGGGCAACAGATACGCAGTATTTT.

This clonotype occurred a few times. The J gene is TRBJ2-7, the V gene TRBV4-1; either TRBD1 or TRBD2 may fit D (5 bases each). The CDR3 is 16 amino acids. Germline V gene lookup returns CDR1 MGHRA and CDR2 YSYEKL. V dropped 5 bases and J dropped 3 bases, with 20 bases sitting between them. In DNA form, the CDR3 reads TGCGCCAGCAGCAGTTACTCCGGGACGGAAATCTACGAGCAGTACTTC. Amino acids: CASSSYSGTEIYEQYF.

The chain links TRBV20-1 to TRBJ2-7, with D possibly TRBD1 on 6 matching bases. The length of the CDR3 is 14 residues. Between the trimmed V and J ends, which lost 3 bases and 3 bases, there was a span of 15 bases. Germline V CDR1 and CDR2: DFQATT, SNEGSKA (reference sequence). The CDR3 here is CSASPSTGDYEQYF. The CDR3 region has the DNA TGCAGTGCTAGCCCCTCGACAGGCGACTACGAGCAGTACTTC.

The CDR3 reads CSVDSAGRYTDTQYF. CDR3 in DNA: TGCAGCGTTGATTCAGCGGGAAGATACACAGATACGCAGTATTTT. J is TRBJ2-3 and V is TRBV29-1, with 7 bases lining up with TRBD2. Germline V CDR1 and CDR2: SQVTM, ANQGSEA. After removal of 3 bases from V and 2 bases from J, the junction contained 8 bases not matched to a gene. The CDR3 loop spans 15 amino acids.

The chain links TRBV6-2 or TRBV6-3 to TRBJ2-6; D gene ambiguous. Deletions cut 6 bases from V and 0 bases from J, with 9 bases between. The CDR3 extends over 15 amino acids. Germline V CDR1 and CDR2: MNHEY, SVGEGT. In nucleotides, the CDR3 is TGTGCCAGCAGAACCTTCCGCTCTGGGGCCAACGTCCTGACTTTC. This gives the protein CASRTFRSGANVLTF.

This chain uses TRBV6-2 or TRBV6-3 with TRBJ2-3; no firm D call. This CDR3 has 14 residues. Germline V lookup: CDR1 MNHEY, CDR2 SVGEGT. V lost 7 bases, J lost 4 bases, and 15 bases lay in between. Here the CDR3 DNA reads TGTGCCAGCACCGCCCGACGAGGCGCAGATACGCAGTATTTT. Protein: CASTARRGADTQYF.

The rearrangement joins TRBV7-2 to TRBJ1-6, with D possibly being TRBD1 (5 bases). Trimming took off 6 bases at V and 9 bases at J, with 18 bases between the two ends. The germline CDR1 and CDR2 sequences are SGHTA and FQGNSA. The CDR3 totals 15 residues. The CDR3 reads CASSSGRVNSSPLHF. The DNA of the CDR3 is TGTGCCAGCAGTTCCGGCAGGGTGAATAGTTCACCCCTCCACTTT.

This clonotype occurred many times. CDR3 DNA sequence: TGTGCCAGCAGTGTCACCGGGACAGGGGAGACACCCCTCCACTTT. Translation gives CASSVTGTGETPLHF. The V call is TRBV6-1, the J call TRBJ1-6; 10 bases agree with TRBD1. V lost 4 bases and J lost 11; bases outside the gene matches: 8. This CDR3 region has 15 residues. Germline V gene data show CDR1 as MNHNS and CDR2 as SASEGT.